The 11 T cell receptor beta chains reported below all come from one sample, sequenced in a study of response to subunit inactivated influenza vaccine. Using its own MiXCR run on the RT-PCR reads, TCRdb lists one record per CDR3 protein. The table shows roughly 760,000 distinct CDR3 sequences, with less than 25% occurring only once. The specimen was PBMCs from blood, collected 5 to 6 days after vaccination. The receptors originated from a man aged 50 to 59 who received an inactivated influenza vaccine.

This clonotype has more than one count but fewer than ten. The V call is TRBV5-1, the J call TRBJ2-4; the match to TRBD1 covers 9 bases. The CDR3 has 15 residues. The V gene end was trimmed by 4 bases and the J gene end by 6 bases; junction bases not matched to a gene: 8. The germline V gene encodes CDR1 SGHRS and CDR2 YFSETQ. CDR3 region: CASSGGQGVGNIQYF. Here the CDR3 DNA reads TGCGCCAGCAGCGGGGGACAGGGTGTAGGAAACATTCAGTACTTC.

This clonotype was seen many times. The genes are TRBV5-1 and TRBJ1-3; D gene unclear. Germline CDR1 is SGHRS and CDR2 is YFSETQ. The CDR3 totals 15 residues. V dropped 0 bases and J dropped 0 bases, with 7 bases sitting between them. CDR3: CASSLDGVSGNTIYF. The DNA for the CDR3 is TGCGCCAGCAGCTTGGACGGGGTCTCTGGAAACACCATATATTTT.

V usage is TRBV3-1 and J usage is TRBJ1-2; 8 bases line up with TRBD1. Germline V lookup: CDR1 LGHDT, CDR2 YNNKEL (reference sequence). This CDR3 spans 15 amino acids. J was trimmed by 10 bases and V by 0 bases; bases with no gene match: 10. CDR3 DNA sequence: TGTGCCAGCAGCCAAGAGTGGACAGGGCCTGCAGACTACACCTTC. Its translation: CASSQEWTGPADYTF.

The chain has TRBV7-2 and TRBJ1-1, with a possible D match to TRBD1 (5 bases). Germline CDR1 reads SGHTA; CDR2 reads FQGNSA. Trimming shortened V by 5 bases and J by 11 bases, and 21 bases separated the two germline ends. The CDR3 covers 14 residues. In nucleotides, the CDR3 is TGTGCCAGCAGCGCAACCGGGACCACCGACTGGGCTTTCTTT. Protein: CASSATGTTDWAFF.

This clonotype has more than one count but fewer than ten. This chain joins TRBV28 and TRBJ1-1; TRBD1 aligns across 7 bases. This CDR3 is 13 amino acids long. V was pared by 6 bases and J by 3 bases, with 4 bases of the junction left unmatched. Germline V gene data show CDR1 as MDHEN and CDR2 as SYDVKM. CDR3 sequence (DNA): TGTGCCAGCAGACTCAGGGGGTACACTGAAGCTTTCTTT. Translating it yields CASRLRGYTEAFF.

Ten or more counts support this clonotype. V gene TRBV12-3 or TRBV12-4 combines with J gene TRBJ2-2; TRBD2 matches at 9 bases. V was clipped by 6 bases and J by 4 bases; unmatched bases: 6. This CDR3 spans 15 amino acids. This CDR3 reads CASSPGLAGTGELFF. The CDR3 DNA reads as TGTGCCAGCAGCCCGGGACTAGCTGGCACCGGGGAGCTGTTTTTT.

The sample holds a few counts of this clonotype. The rearrangement joins TRBV6-5 to TRBJ2-7; D is unclear. Germline CDR1 is MNHEY and CDR2 is SVGAGI. The germline V and J ends were trimmed by 6 bases and 4 bases, with 22 bases remaining between them. The CDR3 totals 16 residues. The CDR3 is CASSYPPGVLAYEQYF. The CDR3 DNA reads as TGTGCCAGCAGCTACCCACCCGGTGTGTTAGCATACGAGCAGTACTTC.

This clonotype has a handful of counts. This chain connects TRBV6-5 to TRBJ2-2, with D unclear. The germline gives CDR1 MNHEY, CDR2 SVGAGI. The CDR3 spans 15 residues. Trimming shortened V by 4 bases and J by 4 bases, and 13 bases separated the two germline ends. The CDR3 DNA reads as TGTGCCAGCAGTTCCGGTTGGGTCAGCACCGGGGAGCTGTTTTTT. Its translation: CASSSGWVSTGELFF.

This clonotype was observed a few times. The chain has TRBV9 and TRBJ2-5; D not resolved. V shed 3 bases and J shed 5 bases, with 14 bases lying between them. The germline CDR1 and CDR2 sequences are SGDLS and YYNGEE. CDR3 length equals 14 residues. The CDR3 reads CASSEVGGVETQYF. CDR3 in DNA: TGTGCCAGCAGCGAGGTAGGCGGTGTGGAGACCCAGTACTTC.

The gene calls are TRBV6-5 and TRBJ2-1; 9 bases match TRBD1. CDR3 length equals 16 residues. The trim removed 4 bases at V and 5 bases at J, leaving 9 bases unmatched. Per the germline V gene, CDR1 is MNHEY and CDR2 is SVGAGI. The CDR3 DNA is TGTGCCAGCAGTTTCCCCGGGACAGGGACTGACAATGAGCAGTTCTTC. Amino acids: CASSFPGTGTDNEQFF.

This clonotype was picked up a small number of times. This chain links TRBV15 with TRBJ2-3; maybe TRBD2 (6 bases). The CDR3 has 15 residues. Germline CDR1 LNHNV, CDR2 YYDKDF (reference sequence). Trimming stripped 0 bases from V and 0 bases from J, with 7 bases between. The CDR3 loop is CATSRDGTSTDTQYF. CDR3 bases: TGTGCCACCAGCAGAGATGGGACTAGCACAGATACGCAGTATTTT.